The present TCR beta chain was sequenced within a study of shared clonotypes between healthy human individuals. This CDR3 is built from 15 residues. Germline V gene lookup returns CDR1 MDHEN and CDR2 SYDVKM. V lost 3 bases and J 0 bases, leaving 9 bases between the germline ends. Profiling relied on immunoSEQ multiplex PCR, and the TCRdb table lists in-frame clones only, not all of them. The sample contains some 89,000 clones, roughly two thirds of which appear only once. The sample was memory CD8+ T cells sorted from blood. The subset is: CD45RO+ cells pooled with CCR7-negative TemRA cells. This chain joins TRBV28 and TRBJ1-5; unclear D gene. The sequence was obtained from a young man in good health. In DNA, the CDR3 is TGTGCCAGCAGTTTTAGGGAGTATAGCAATCAGCCCCAGCATTTT. Amino acids: CASSFREYSNQPQHF. The whole variable domain, filled in from reference TRBV28 and TRBJ1-5, reads DVKVTQSSRYLVKRTGEKVFLECVQDMDHENMFWYRQDPGLGLRLIYFSYDVKMKEKGDIPEGYSVSREKKERFSLILESASTNQTSMYLCASSFREYSNQPQHFGDGTRLSIL.